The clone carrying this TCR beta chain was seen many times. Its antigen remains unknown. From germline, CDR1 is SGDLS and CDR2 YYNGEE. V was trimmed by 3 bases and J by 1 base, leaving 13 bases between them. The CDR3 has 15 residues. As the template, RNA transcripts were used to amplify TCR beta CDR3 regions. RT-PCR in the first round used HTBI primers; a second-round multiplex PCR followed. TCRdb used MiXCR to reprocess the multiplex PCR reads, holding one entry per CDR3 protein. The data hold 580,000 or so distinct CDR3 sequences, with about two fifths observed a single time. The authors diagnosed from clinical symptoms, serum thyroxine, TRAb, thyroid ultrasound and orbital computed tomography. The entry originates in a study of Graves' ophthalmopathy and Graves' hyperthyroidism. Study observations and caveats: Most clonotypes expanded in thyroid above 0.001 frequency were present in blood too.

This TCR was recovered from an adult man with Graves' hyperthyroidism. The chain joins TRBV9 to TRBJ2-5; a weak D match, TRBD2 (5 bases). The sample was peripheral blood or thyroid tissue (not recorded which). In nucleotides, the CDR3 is TGTGCCAGCAGCGCCTTTCTGGGGAGCCAAGAGACCCAGTACTTC. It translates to CASSAFLGSQETQYF.